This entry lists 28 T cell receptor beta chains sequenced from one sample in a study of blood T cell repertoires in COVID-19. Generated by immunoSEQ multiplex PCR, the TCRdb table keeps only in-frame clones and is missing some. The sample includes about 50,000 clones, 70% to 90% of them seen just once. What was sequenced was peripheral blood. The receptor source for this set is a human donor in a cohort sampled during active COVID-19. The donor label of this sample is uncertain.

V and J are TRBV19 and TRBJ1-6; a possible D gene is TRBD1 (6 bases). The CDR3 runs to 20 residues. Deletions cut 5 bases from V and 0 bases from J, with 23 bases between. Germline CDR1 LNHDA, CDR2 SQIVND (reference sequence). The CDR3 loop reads CASSPTFLTGPSSYNSPLHF. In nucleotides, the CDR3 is TGTGCCAGTAGTCCGACCTTCCTAACAGGGCCGAGCTCCTATAATTCACCCCTCCACTTT.

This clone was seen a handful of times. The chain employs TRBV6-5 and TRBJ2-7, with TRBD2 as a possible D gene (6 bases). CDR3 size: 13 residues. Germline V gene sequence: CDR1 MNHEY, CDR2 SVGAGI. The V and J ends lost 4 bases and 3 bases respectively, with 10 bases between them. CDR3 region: CASSLVGGYEQYF. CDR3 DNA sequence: TGTGCCAGCAGTTTAGTGGGGGGCTACGAGCAGTACTTC.

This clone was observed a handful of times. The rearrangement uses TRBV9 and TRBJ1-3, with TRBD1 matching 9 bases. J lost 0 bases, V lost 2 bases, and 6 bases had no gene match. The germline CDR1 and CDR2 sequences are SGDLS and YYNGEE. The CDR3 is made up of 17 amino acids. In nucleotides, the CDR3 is TGTGCCAGCAGCGTCGGGACAGGGTTAAGCTCTGGAAACACCATATATTTT. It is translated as CASSVGTGLSSGNTIYF. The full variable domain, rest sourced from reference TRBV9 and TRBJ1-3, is DSGVTQTPKHLITATGQRVTLRCSPRSGDLSVYWYQQSLDQGLQFLIQYYNGEERAKGNILERFSAQQFPDLHSELNLSSLELGDSALYFCASSVGTGLSSGNTIYFGEGSWLTVV.

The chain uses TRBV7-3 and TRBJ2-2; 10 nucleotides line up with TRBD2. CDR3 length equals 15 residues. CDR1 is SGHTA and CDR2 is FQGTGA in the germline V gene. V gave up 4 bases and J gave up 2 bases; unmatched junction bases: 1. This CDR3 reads CASSSSGGNTGELFF. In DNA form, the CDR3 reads TGTGCCAGCAGCTCTAGCGGGGGAAACACCGGGGAGCTGTTTTTT.

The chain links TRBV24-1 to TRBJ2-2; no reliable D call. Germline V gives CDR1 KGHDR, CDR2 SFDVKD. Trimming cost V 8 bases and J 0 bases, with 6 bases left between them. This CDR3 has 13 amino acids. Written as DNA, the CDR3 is TGTGCCACCACCGACTCGAACACCGGGGAGCTGTTTTTT. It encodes CATTDSNTGELFF.

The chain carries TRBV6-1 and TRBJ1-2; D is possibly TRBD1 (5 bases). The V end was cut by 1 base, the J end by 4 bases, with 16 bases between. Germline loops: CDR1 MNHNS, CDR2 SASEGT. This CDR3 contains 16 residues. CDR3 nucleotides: TGTGCCAGCAGTGAAGTTGGGGCTAGGGGTTCCTATGGCTACACCTTC. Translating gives CASSEVGARGSYGYTF.

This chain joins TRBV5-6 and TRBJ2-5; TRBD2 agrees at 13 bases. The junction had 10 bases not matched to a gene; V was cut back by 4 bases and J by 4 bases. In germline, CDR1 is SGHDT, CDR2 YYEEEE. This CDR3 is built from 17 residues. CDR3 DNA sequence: TGTGCCAGCAGCGTGGGACTAGCGGGGAGCCCCGGAGAGACCCAGTACTTC. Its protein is CASSVGLAGSPGETQYF.

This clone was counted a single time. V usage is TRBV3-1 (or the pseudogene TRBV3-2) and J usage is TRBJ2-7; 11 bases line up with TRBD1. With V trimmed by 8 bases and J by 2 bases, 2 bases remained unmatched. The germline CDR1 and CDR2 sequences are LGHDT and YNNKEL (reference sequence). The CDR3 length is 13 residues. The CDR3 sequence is CASRDRGAYEQYF. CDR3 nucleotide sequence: TGTGCCAGCCGGGACAGGGGGGCCTACGAGCAGTACTTC.

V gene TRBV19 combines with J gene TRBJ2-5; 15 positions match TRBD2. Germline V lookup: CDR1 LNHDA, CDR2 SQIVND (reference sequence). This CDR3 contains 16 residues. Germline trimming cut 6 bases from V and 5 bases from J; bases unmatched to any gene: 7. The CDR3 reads CASSRTSGGARETQYF. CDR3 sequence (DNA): TGTGCCAGTAGCAGGACTAGCGGGGGGGCACGGGAGACCCAGTACTTC.

The CDR3 DNA reads TGTGCCAGCAGCCCGACAGGGTTAGAGACCCAGTACTTC. Protein product: CASSPTGLETQYF. The J gene is TRBJ2-5, the V gene TRBV3-1 (or the pseudogene TRBV3-2); 7 bases map to TRBD1. Trimming removed 4 bases from V and 4 bases from J; junction bases left unmatched: 3. This CDR3 region has 13 residues. Germline values: CDR1 LGHDT, CDR2 YNNKEL (reference sequence).

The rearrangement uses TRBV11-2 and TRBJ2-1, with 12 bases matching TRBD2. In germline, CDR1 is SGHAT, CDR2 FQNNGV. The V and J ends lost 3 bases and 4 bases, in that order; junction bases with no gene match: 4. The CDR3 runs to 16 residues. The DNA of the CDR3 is TGTGCCAGCAGCTTTCCTAGCGGGGGGGCATACAATGAGCAGTTCTTC. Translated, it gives CASSFPSGGAYNEQFF.

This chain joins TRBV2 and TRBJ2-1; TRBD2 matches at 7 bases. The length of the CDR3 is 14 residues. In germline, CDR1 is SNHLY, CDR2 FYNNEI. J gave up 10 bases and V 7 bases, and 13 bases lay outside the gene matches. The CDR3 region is CASTNGGVFREQFF. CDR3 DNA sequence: TGTGCCAGCACCAATGGGGGGGTCTTCAGGGAGCAGTTCTTC.

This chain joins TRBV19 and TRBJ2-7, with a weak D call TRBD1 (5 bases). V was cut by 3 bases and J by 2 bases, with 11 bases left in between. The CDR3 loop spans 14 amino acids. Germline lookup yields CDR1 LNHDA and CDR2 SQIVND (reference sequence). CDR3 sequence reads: CASSMGAGTYEQYF. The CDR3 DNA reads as TGTGCCAGTAGTATGGGCGCAGGGACCTACGAGCAGTACTTC.

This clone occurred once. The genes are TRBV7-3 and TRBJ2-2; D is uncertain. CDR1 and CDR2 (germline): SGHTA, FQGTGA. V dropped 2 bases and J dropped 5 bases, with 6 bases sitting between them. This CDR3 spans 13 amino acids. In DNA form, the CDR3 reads TGTGCCAGCAGCTTAGATAGAACCGGGGAGCTGTTTTTT. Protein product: CASSLDRTGELFF.

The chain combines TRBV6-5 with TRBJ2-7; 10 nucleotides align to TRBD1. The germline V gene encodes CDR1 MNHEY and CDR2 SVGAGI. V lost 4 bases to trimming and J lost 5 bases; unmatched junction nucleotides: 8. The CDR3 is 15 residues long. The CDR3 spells CASSSLGTGAHEQYF. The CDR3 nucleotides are TGTGCCAGCAGTTCCCTCGGGACAGGGGCCCACGAGCAGTACTTC.

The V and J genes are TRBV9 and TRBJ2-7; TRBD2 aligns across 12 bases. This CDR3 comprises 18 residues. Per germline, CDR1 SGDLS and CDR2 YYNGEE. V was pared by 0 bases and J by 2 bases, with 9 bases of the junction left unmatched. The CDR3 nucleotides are TGTGCCAGCAGCGTAGCTACGACTAGCGGGGGAGCAGCCTACGAGCAGTACTTC. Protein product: CASSVATTSGGAAYEQYF.

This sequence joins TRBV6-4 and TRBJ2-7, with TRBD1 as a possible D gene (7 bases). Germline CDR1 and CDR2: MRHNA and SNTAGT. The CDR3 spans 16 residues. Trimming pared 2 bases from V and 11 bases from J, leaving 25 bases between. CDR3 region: CASSDKDRPPPPGEYF. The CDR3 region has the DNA TGTGCCAGCAGTGACAAGGACAGGCCTCCCCCCCCGGGGGAGTACTTC.

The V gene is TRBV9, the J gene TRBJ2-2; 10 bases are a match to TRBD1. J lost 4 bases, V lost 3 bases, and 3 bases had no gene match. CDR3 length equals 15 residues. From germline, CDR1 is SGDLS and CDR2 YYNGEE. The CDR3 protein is CASSDRTGGTGELFF. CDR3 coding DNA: TGTGCCAGCAGCGATAGGACAGGGGGCACCGGGGAGCTGTTTTTT.

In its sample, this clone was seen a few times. The CDR3 DNA is TGCAGTGCTAGTTCAGGGAATGAGCAGTTCTTC. Residues: CSASSGNEQFF. The chain links TRBV20-1 to TRBJ2-1; TRBD1 is a possible D gene (5 bases). The length of the CDR3 is 11 residues. The V and J ends lost 3 bases and 7 bases respectively, with 7 bases between them. Germline V lookup: CDR1 DFQATT, CDR2 SNEGSKA (reference sequence).

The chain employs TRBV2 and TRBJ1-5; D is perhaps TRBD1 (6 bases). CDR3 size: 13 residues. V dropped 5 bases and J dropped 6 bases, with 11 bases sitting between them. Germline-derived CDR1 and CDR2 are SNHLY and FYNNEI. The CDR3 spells CASSWDKRQPQHF. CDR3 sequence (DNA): TGTGCCAGCAGTTGGGACAAACGTCAGCCCCAGCATTTT.

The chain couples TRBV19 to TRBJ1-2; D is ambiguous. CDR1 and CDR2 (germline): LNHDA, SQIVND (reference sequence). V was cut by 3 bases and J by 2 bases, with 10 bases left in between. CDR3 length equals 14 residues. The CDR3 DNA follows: TGTGCCAGTAGTATGTTATCAGAAAACTATGGCTACACCTTC. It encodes CASSMLSENYGYTF.

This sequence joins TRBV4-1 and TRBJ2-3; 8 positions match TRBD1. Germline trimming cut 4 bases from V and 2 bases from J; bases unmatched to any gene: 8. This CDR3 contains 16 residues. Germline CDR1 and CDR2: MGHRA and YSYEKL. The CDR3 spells CASSLTRTGSTDTQYF. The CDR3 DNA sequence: TGCGCCAGCAGCCTTACCCGGACAGGGTCCACAGATACGCAGTATTTT.

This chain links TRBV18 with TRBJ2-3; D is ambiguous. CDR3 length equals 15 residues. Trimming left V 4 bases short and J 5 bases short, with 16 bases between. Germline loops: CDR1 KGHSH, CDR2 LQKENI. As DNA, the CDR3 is TGTGCCAGCTCACTGTTTCGGTCTAGTAAAGATACGCAGTATTTT. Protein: CASSLFRSSKDTQYF.

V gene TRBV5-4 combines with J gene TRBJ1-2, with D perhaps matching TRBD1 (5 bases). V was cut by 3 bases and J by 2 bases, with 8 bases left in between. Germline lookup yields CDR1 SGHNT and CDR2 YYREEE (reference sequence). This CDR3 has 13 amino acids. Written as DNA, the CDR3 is TGTGCCAGCAGCTCTGGACAAAACTATGGCTACACCTTC. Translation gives CASSSGQNYGYTF.

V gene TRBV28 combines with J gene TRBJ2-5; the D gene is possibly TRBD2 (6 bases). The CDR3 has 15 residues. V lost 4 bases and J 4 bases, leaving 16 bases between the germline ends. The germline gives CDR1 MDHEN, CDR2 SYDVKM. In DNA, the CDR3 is TGTGCCAGCAGTTCCTCCCGACTAGTGTTAGAGACCCAGTACTTC. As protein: CASSSSRLVLETQYF.

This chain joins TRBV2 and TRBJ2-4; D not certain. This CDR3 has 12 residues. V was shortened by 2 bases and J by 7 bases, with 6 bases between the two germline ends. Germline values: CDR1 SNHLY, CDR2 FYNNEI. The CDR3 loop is CASSERLNIQYF. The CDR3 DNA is TGTGCCAGCAGTGAAAGACTGAACATTCAGTACTTC.

The CDR3 spells CASSLRDREKSAYGYTF. DNA for the CDR3: TGTGCCAGCAGCTTAAGGGACAGGGAAAAGTCCGCGTATGGCTACACCTTC. The V and J genes are TRBV7-3 and TRBJ1-2; 9 bases line up with TRBD1. This CDR3 is 17 amino acids long. V dropped 1 base and J dropped 5; count of bases not matched to a gene: 11. CDR1 is SGHTA, CDR2 FQGTGA, per germline.

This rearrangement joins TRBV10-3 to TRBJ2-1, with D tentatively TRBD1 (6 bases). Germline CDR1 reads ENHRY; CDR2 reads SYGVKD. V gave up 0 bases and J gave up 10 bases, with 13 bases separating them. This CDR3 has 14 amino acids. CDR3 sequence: CAISESGDKGEQFF. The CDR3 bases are TGTGCCATCAGTGAGTCTGGGGACAAGGGGGAGCAGTTCTTC.